This T cell receptor beta chain was obtained from a study of a mutant IDH1 vaccine in newly diagnosed glioma (dated by TCRdb to the early 2020s). Background for the entire study: Vaccination started 4-6 weeks after radiotherapy alone, or was given together with temozolomide cycles in the groups whose treatment included chemotherapy. Of the 30 or so patients who were treated, 62.5% were male and around 40% were female, and the mean age was roughly 40 years. Prior to enrollment, patients had been given standard therapy consisting of radiotherapy alone, temozolomide alone, or radiochemotherapy with temozolomide, with the combination given to most patients. The week-35 safety follow-up took place at visit V12, and the week-47 end of study took place at visit V13. Peripheral blood was drawn at six visits: V03 (baseline), V05, V07, V10, V12 and V13. For exploratory analyses, 25 treated patients had longitudinal TCRB deep sequencing done wherever samples were available.

The time point label corresponds to: week 35, safety follow-up. Each vaccine dose, consisting of 300 ug of a 20-mer mutant IDH1 peptide in Montanide, was administered subcutaneously with topical imiquimod. Patients were given eight vaccinations, in weeks 1, 3, 5, 7, 11, 15, 19 and 23, which matched visits V03 through V10. All donors had newly diagnosed IDH1-mutant astrocytomas of WHO grade 3 or 4 that showed loss of nuclear ATRX. The samples were drawn from NOA16, a multicentre, single-arm, open-label phase I trial in Germany that tested a mutant IDH1 peptide vaccine in humans for the first time. Genomic DNA for TCRB sequencing was extracted from EDTA blood using the DNeasy Blood and Tissue Kit. This clone appeared a few times. The clone's antigen remains unknown. Base qualities are not provided; no much larger clone lies one nucleotide away. Taken from cysteine to phenylalanine, the CDR3 has 11 residues. Kept here is only the CDR3 DNA, which spans 33 bases and is read in frame from base 1. Relative to germline, V is 3 bases shorter and J is 2 bases shorter, with 4 bases between their ends. Based on the germline V gene (reference sequence), the CDR1 and CDR2 sequences are DFQATT and SNEGSKA.

On the study overall, not on this receptor specifically: Pseudoprogression appeared unrelated to alterations in the top peripheral T cell clonotypes detected by TCRB sequencing. It was noted by the authors that analyses of patient blood samples could not be reproduced owing to sample limitations. Immune responses induced by the vaccine were seen in 90% to 95% of patients across multiple MHC alleles. Selection of PBMC samples for TCRB deep sequencing was based on availability.

Receptor amplification or capture employed the immunoSEQ multiplex PCR assay. Rearranged TCR beta chain sequences were amplified using the hsTCRB Kit according to the manufacturer's protocol. TCRB libraries were sequenced on an Illumina MiSeq. The authors' analysis ran thus. The proprietary platform of the kit vendor was used for demultiplexing, trimming and gene mapping. What TCRdb holds here is the immuneACCESS table cut down to in-frame rearrangements. Part of the clones is not present; checked against another copy, under half of the missing clones reflect an unresolved V gene, and the others are unexplained. The D gene and trimming were derived from the DNA, and the V and J assignments and clone size from that table. The sample includes about 58,000 clones, with roughly four fifths observed a single time. The ten largest clones take up 5.4% of the sample.

The sequence joins TRBV20-1 to TRBJ2-5; no D gene is confidently identified. This TCR was sampled from a man aged 35-49 years with glioma. The sample consisted of PBMCs, taken from a glioma patient whose treatment included an IDH1 peptide vaccine. The CDR3 reads as follows: CSARGQETQYF. In nucleotide form, the sequence is TGCAGTGCTAGGGGGCAAGAGACCCAGTACTTC.